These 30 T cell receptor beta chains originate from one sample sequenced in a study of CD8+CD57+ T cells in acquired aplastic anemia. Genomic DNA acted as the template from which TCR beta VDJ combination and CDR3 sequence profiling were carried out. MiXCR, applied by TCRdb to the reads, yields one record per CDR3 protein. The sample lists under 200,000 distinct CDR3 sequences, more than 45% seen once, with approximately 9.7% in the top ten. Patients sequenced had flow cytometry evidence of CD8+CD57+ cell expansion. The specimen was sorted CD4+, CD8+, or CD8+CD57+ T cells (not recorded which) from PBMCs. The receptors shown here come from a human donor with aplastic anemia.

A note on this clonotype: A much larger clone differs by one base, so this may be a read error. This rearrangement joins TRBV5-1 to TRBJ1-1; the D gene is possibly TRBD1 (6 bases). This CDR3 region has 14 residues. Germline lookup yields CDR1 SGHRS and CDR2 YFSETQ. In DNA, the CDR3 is TGCGCCAGCAGCGCGGCCACAGGGAACACTGAAGCTCTCTTT. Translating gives CASSAATGNTEALF.

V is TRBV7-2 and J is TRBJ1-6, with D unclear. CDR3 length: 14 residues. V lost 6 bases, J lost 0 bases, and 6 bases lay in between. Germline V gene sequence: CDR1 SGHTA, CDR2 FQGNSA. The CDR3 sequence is CASSKSSYNSPLHF. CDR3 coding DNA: TGTGCCAGCAGTAAGAGCTCCTATAATTCACCCCTCCACTTT.

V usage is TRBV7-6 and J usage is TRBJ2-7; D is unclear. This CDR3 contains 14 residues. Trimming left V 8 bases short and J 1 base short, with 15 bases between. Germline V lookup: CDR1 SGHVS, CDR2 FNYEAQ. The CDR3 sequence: CASGSFRQSYEQYF. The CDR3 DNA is TGTGCCAGCGGCTCCTTCCGGCAATCCTACGAGCAGTACTTC.

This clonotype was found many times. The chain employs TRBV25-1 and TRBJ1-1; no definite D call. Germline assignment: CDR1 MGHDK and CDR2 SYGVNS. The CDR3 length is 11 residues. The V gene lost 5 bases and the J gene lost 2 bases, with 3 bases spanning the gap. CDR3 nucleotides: TGTGCCAGCAGTCGAAACACTGAAGCTTTCTTT. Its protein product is CASSRNTEAFF.

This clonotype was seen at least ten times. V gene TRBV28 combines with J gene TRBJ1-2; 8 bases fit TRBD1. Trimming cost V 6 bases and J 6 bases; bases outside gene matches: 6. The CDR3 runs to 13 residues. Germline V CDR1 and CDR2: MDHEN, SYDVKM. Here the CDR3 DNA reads TGTGCCAGCAGCCCCGGGACAGGTCATGGCTACACCTTC. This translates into CASSPGTGHGYTF.

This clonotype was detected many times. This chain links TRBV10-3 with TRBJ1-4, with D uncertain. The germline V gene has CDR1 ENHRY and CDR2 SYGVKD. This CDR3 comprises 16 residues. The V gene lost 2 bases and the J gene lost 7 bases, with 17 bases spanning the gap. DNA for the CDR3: TGTGCCATCAGTGAGACCTCGGGAAGGAGAGGTGAAAAACTGTTTTTT. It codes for CAISETSGRRGEKLFF.

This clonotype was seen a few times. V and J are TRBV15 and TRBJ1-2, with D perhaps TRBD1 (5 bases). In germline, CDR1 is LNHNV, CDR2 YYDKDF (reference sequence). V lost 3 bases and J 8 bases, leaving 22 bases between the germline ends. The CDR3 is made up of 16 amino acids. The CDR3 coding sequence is TGTGCCACCAGCAGGGCTCTGGACACCCAAACCCCAGGCTACACCTTC. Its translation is CATSRALDTQTPGYTF.

CDR3 DNA sequence: TGTGCCAGCTCATCAGGGGTGAAGCAGCCCCAGCATTTT. This sequence encodes CASSSGVKQPQHF. The J gene is TRBJ1-5, the V gene TRBV18, with D tentatively TRBD1 (6 bases). CDR1 is KGHSH and CDR2 is LQKENI in the germline V gene. V lost 5 bases and J lost 7, with 12 bases in between. The CDR3 runs to 13 residues.

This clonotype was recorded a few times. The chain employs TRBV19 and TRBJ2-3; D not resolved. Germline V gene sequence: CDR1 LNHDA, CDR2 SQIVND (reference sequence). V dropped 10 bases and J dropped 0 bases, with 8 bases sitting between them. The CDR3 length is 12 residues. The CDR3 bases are TGTGCCACTATTTCTAGCACAGATACGCAGTATTTT. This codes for CATISSTDTQYF.

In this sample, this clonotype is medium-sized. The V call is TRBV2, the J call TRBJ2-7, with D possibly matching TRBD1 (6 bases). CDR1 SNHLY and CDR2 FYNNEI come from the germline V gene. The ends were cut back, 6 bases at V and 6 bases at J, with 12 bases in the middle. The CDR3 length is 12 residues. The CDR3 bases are TGTGCCAGCAGAGCAGGGGTTGGCGAGCAGTACTTC. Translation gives CASRAGVGEQYF.

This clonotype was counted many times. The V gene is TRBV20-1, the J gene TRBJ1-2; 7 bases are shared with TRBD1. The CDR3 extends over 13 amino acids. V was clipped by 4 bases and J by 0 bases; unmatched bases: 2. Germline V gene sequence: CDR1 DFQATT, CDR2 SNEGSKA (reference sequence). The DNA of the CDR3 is TGCAGTGCTAAGGGACAGCCTAACTATGGCTACACCTTC. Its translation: CSAKGQPNYGYTF.

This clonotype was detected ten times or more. The CDR3 here is CASSLDRGAGRAFF. In DNA form, the CDR3 reads TGTGCCAGCAGTTTAGATCGGGGGGCGGGTCGGGCTTTCTTT. The chain recombines TRBV12-3 or TRBV12-4 with TRBJ1-1, with TRBD1 as a possible D gene (6 bases). V lost 1 base and J 11 bases, leaving 17 bases between the germline ends. The CDR3 extends over 14 amino acids.

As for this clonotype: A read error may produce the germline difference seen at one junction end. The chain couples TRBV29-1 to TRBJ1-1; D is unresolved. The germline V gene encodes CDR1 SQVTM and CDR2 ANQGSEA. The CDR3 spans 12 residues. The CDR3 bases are TGCAGCGTCACGAACATGAACACTGAAGCTTTCTTC. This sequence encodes CSVTNMNTEAFF.

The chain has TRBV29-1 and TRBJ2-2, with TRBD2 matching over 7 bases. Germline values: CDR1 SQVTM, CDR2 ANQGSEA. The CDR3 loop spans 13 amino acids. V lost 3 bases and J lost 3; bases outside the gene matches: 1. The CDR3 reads CSVDSGYTGELFF. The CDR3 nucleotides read TGCAGCGTTGATAGCGGGTACACCGGGGAGCTGTTTTTT.

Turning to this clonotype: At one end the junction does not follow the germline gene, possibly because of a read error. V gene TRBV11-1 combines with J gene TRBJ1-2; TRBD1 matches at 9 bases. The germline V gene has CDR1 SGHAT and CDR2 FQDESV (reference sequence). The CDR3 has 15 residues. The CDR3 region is CASSSSPGQGYGYAF. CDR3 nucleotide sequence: TGTGCCAGCAGCTCTTCACCGGGACAGGGCTATGGCTACGCCTTC.

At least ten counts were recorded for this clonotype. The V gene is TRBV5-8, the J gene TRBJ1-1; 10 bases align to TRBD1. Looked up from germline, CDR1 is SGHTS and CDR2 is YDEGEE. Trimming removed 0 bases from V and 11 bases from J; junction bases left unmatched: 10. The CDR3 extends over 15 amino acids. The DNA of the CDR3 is TGTGCCAGCAGCTTGGCAACCGGGACAGGGGTGCGTGCTTTCTTT. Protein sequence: CASSLATGTGVRAFF.

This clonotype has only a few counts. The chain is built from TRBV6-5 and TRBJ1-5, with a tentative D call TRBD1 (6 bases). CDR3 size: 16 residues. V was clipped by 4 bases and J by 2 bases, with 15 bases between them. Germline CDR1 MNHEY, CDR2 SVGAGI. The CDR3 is CASSSPTGGRNQPQHF. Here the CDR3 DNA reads TGTGCCAGCAGTTCCCCGACAGGCGGGCGCAATCAGCCCCAGCATTTT.

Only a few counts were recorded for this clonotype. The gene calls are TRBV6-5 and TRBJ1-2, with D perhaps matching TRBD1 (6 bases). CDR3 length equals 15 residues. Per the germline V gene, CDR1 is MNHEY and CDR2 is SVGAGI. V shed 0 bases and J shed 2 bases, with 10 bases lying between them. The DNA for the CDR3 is TGTGCCAGCAGTTACTCGGGCAGGGGCAACTATGGCTACACCTTC. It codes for CASSYSGRGNYGYTF.

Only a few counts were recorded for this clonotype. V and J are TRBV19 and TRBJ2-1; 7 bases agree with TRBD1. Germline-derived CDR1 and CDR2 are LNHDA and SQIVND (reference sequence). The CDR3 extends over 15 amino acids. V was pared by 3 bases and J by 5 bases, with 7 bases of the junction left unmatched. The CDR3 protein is CASSIGWTGDNEQFF. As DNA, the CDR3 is TGTGCCAGTAGTATTGGGTGGACAGGTGACAATGAGCAGTTCTTC.

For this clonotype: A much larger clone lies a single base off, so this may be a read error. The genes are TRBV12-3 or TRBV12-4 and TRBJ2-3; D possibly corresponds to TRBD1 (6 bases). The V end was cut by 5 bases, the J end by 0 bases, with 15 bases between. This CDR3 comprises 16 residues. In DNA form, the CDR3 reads TGTGCCAGCAGTCCCCAGGGGAGCACGAGCACAGATACGCAGTATTTT. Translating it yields CASSPQGSTSTDTQYF.

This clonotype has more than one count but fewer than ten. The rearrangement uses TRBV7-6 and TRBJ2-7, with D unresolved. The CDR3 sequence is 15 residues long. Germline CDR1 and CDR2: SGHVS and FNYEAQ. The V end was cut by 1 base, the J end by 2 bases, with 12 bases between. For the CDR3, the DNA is TGTGCCAGCAGCTTAGGCTTCTCTGGGCCCTACGAGCAGTACTTC. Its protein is CASSLGFSGPYEQYF.

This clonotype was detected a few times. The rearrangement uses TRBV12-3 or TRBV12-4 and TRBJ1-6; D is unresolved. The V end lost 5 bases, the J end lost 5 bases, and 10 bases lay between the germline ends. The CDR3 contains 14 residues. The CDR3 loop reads CASSPGWDNSPLHF. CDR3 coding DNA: TGTGCCAGCAGTCCCGGATGGGATAATTCACCCCTCCACTTT.

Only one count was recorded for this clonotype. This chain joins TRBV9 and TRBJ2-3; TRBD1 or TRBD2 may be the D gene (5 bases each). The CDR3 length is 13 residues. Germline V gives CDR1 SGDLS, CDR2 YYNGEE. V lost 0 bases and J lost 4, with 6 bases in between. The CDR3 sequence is CASSVAGPDTQYF. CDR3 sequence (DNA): TGTGCCAGCAGCGTAGCGGGGCCAGATACGCAGTATTTT. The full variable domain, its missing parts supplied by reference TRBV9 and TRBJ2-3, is DSGVTQTPKHLITATGQRVTLRCSPRSGDLSVYWYQQSLDQGLQFLIQYYNGEERAKGNILERFSAQQFPDLHSELNLSSLELGDSALYFCASSVAGPDTQYFGPGTRLTVL.

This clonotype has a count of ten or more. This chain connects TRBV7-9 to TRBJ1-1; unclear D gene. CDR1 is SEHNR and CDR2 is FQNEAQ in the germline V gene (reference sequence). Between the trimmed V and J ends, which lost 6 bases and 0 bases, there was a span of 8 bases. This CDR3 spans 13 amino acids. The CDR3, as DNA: TGTGCCAGCAGACTTGGGCTGAACACTGAAGCTTTCTTT. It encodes CASRLGLNTEAFF. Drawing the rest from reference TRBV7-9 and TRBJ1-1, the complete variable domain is DTGVSQNPRHKITKRGQNVTFRCDPISEHNRLYWYRQTLGQGPEFLTYFQNEAQLEKSRLLSDRFSAERPKGSFSTLEIQRTEQGDSAMYLCASRLGLNTEAFFGQGTRLTVV.

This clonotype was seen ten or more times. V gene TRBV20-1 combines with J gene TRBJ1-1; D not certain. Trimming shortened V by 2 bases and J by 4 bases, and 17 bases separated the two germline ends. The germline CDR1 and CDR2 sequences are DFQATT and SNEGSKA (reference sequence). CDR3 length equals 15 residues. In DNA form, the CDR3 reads TGCAGTGCTAGACGCTGGGTCAACTCTCCCACTGAAGCTTTCTTT. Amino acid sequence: CSARRWVNSPTEAFF.

Here the CDR3 reads CASSSFRDTQYF. In nucleotides, the CDR3 is TGTGCCAGTAGTTCTTTCAGGGATACGCAGTATTTT. The chain recombines TRBV19 with TRBJ2-3; the D is unclear. Trimming removed 5 bases at V and 6 bases at J, with 9 bases between. CDR3 size: 12 residues. Germline V gives CDR1 LNHDA, CDR2 SQIVND (reference sequence).

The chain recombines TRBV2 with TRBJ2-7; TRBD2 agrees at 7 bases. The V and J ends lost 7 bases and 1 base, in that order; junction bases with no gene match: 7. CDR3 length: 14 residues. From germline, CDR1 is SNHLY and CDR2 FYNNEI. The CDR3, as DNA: TGTGCCAGCACGTATGGGACTAATTCCTACGAGCAGTACTTC. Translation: CASTYGTNSYEQYF.

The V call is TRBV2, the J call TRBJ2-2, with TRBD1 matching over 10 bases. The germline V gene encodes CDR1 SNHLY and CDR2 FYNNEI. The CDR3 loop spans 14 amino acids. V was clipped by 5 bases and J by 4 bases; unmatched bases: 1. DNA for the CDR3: TGTGCCAGCAGTTGGACAGGGGGCACCGGGGAGCTGTTTTTT. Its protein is CASSWTGGTGELFF.

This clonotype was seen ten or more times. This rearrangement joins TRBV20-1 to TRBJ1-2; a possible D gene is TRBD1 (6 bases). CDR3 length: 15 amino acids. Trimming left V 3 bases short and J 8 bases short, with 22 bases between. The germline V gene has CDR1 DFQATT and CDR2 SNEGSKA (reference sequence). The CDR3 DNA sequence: TGCAGTGCTAGTGGACTTCCTGCAGGGGCTCCAGGCTACACCTTC. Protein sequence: CSASGLPAGAPGYTF.

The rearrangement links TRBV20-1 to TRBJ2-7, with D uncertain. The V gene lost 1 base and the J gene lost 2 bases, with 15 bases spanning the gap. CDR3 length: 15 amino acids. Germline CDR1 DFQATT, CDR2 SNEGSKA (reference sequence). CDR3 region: CSARAPGTSTYEQYF. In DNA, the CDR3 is TGCAGTGCTAGAGCCCCGGGCACGTCAACCTACGAGCAGTACTTC.